This note documents a single T cell receptor (beta chain) sequence. Its antigen is still unknown. This CDR3 is built from 15 residues. V lost 5 bases and J lost 6, with 20 bases in between. CDR1 SEHNR and CDR2 FQNEAQ come from the germline V gene (reference sequence). The record originates from a study of vaccination effects on CD4 cells after COVID-19. Whole-study context: Of the BNT162b2 and mRNA-1273 vaccines, participants received two doses of one or the other. Samples came 142 and 148 days after COVID-19 diagnosis, before vaccination. Findings and limits, study-wide: The study dataset contains few convalescent patients and includes no early post-infection timepoints.

With the ViraFEST assay, the study expanded antigen-specific CD4+ T cells using viral peptide pools, then sequenced them. Having been cultured for about ten days, the cells underwent CD4+ T cell isolation. SARS-CoV-2 infected the person between March and December 2020, as confirmed by PCR. Researchers swapped half the medium for IL-2 medium on both days 3 and 7. Measured with immunoSEQ multiplex PCR; TCRdb has only the in-frame clones, and not every one. The sample yields tens of thousands of clones, under 80% seen once. The origin of this receptor is a human donor who had a prior SARS-CoV-2 infection. The starting material was CD4+ T cells from PBMCs cultured with a peptide pool, obtained before COVID-19 vaccination. The genes are TRBV7-9 and TRBJ2-7; D is perhaps TRBD2 (6 bases). For the CDR3, the DNA is TGTGCCAGCAGCGAGGGGACTCGATCCTTACGCGAGCAGTACTTC. As protein: CASSEGTRSLREQYF. Variable domain in full (rest from reference TRBV7-9 and TRBJ2-7): DTGVSQNPRHKITKRGQNVTFRCDPISEHNRLYWYRQTLGQGPEFLTYFQNEAQLEKSRLLSDRFSAERPKGSFSTLEIQRTEQGDSAMYLCASSEGTRSLREQYFGPGTRLTVT.